Sequencing of this T cell receptor (beta chain) was carried out in a study of cytomegalovirus exposure and HLA in healthy donors. V shed 2 bases and J shed 2 bases, with 7 bases lying between them. CDR3 length: 13 amino acids. CDR1 and CDR2 from the germline V gene are SGDLS and YYNGEE. General study findings and limits: An analysis done earlier found most TCR beta V segments productive about 87% or about 30% of the time. The study labeled 150 to 200 TCR beta chains cytomegalovirus-associated. Later analysis associated a missense DCLRE1C variant with TCR beta V- and J-gene trimming. Follow-up analysis seemed to connect common viral pathogens with several of the most significant clusters identified.

PCR amplification relied on 60 Vbeta primers (plus 13 Jbeta primers). TCRdb's table, derived via immunoSEQ multiplex PCR, lists solely in-frame clones and lacks some. The data show 30,000 to 40,000 clones, roughly 79% seen once. Comments on this clone: Its matching antigen is unknown.

The sample was PBMCs. This receptor was obtained from a woman in her forties in good health and CMV-seronegative. The genes are TRBV9 and TRBJ1-2; D gene uncertain. The CDR3 DNA sequence: TGTGCCAGCAGCGTCGGAGGGAACTATGGCTACACCTTC. Translated, it gives CASSVGGNYGYTF. Using reference TRBV9 and TRBJ1-2 for the parts outside the CDR3, the full variable domain is DSGVTQTPKHLITATGQRVTLRCSPRSGDLSVYWYQQSLDQGLQFLIQYYNGEERAKGNILERFSAQQFPDLHSELNLSSLELGDSALYFCASSVGGNYGYTFGSGTRLTVV.